The entry below describes one T cell receptor beta chain. The library labeled individual cDNA molecules by adding unique molecular identifiers to them. TCRdb processed the RACE reads anew with MiXCR; each CDR3 protein has one entry. The table has tens of thousands of distinct CDR3 sequences, over 10% seen once. The CDR3 runs 15 residues. Unmatched junction bases numbered 3, after V lost 6 bases and J lost 2 bases. Germline V CDR1 and CDR2: SNHLY, FYNNEI. Time point indicated: patch test 3, about 24 weeks after DPC sensitization. Indicated treatment: therapeutic diphenylcyclopropenone sensitization with weekly scalp DPC. Blood was collected ahead of every patch test applied. Someone pulled total RNA out of unfractionated whole blood. These data originate in a study of human T cells and chemical hapten exposure. Study information: A patient group, mainly female, showed alopecia areata, totalis or universalis.

The source of this sequence is a man between 25 and 39 years old with alopecia areata. Some clones in this sample may be carry-over from other donors' samples. This chain links TRBV2 with TRBJ2-5, with 13 bases aligning to TRBD2. The specimen was whole blood, collected in connection with sensitization to the hapten diphenylcyclopropenone (DPC). The CDR3 loop reads CASREGLAGQETQYF. In DNA form, the CDR3 reads TGTGCCAGCAGAGAGGGACTAGCGGGACAAGAGACCCAGTACTTC.